Listed below are T cell receptor beta chains from one sample, sequenced in a study of lymphopenia after photon versus proton radiotherapy. TCRdb's copy holds only in-frame clones and misses some; the assay was immunoSEQ multiplex PCR. Among 60,000 or so clones listed, 75% to 90% were seen once. Sequencing was performed on peripheral blood, taken from a patient treated with photon-based radiotherapy. The receptors here all came from a man aged 35 to 55 with gastric cancer. CDR3s include the opening cysteine and the closing phenylalanine or tryptophan. Fields, in order: CDR3 length, clone size, V gene, D gene, J gene, CDR3 DNA, CDR3 protein. A D gene is named only where the DNA matches it firmly. Only part of the rows carry a size: once, few, many, or a class if the clone is expanded.

15	-	TRBV4-2	TRBD1	TRBJ1-5	TGTGCCAGCAGCACCGGGACAGGGTTTTATCAGCCCCAGCATTTT	CASSTGTGFYQPQHF
15	-	TRBV5-5	TRBD1	TRBJ2-3	TGTGCCAGCAGCTGGGACAGACTCACCACAGATACGCAGTATTTT	CASSWDRLTTDTQYF
14	-	TRBV11-2	TRBD2	TRBJ2-7	TGTGCCAGCAGCTCGGGGGGGATCTCCTACGAGCAGTACTTC	CASSSGGISYEQYF
15	-	TRBV9	TRBD1	TRBJ1-2	TGTGCCAGCAGCGTAGACATGAACAGGGGAGGTGGCTACACCTTC	CASSVDMNRGGGYTF
14	-	TRBV30	-	TRBJ1-4	TGTGCCTGGACGCCGGGACCGGGGAATGAAAAACTGTTTTTT	CAWTPGPGNEKLFF
13	-	TRBV7-2	TRBD1	TRBJ2-4	TGTGCCAGCAGCTTAGGGACAGGGGGCATTCAGTACTTC	CASSLGTGGIQYF
15	-	TRBV7-2	-	TRBJ1-2	TGTGCCAGCAGCGATCGGGACGGAGCTAACTATGGCTACACCTTC	CASSDRDGANYGYTF
16	-	TRBV15	-	TRBJ2-2	TGTGCCACCAGCAGAGGGTGGGGGGCGAACACCGGGGAGCTGTTTTTT	CATSRGWGANTGELFF
15	-	TRBV19	-	TRBJ1-4	TGTGCCAGTAGCCTTCTGGGCCCTAAGGAAGAAAAACTGTTTTTT	CASSLLGPKEEKLFF
15	-	TRBV7-8	TRBD1	TRBJ1-1	TGTGCCAGCAGCCTACAGGGGGCGGCGGGCACTGAAGCTTTCTTT	CASSLQGAAGTEAFF
14	-	TRBV30	TRBD2	TRBJ2-7	TGTGCCTGGAGTGTTGTCGAGCGGGGATACGAGCAGTACTTC	CAWSVVERGYEQYF
12	-	TRBV5-6	-	TRBJ1-1	TGTGCCAGCAGGGCTATCGGGAATGAAGCTTTCTTT	CASRAIGNEAFF
16	once	TRBV4-1	-	TRBJ2-5	TGCGCCAGCAGCCAAGATCCCCCGGGGGTGGGGGAGACCCAGTACTTC	CASSQDPPGVGETQYF
15	-	TRBV18	TRBD2	TRBJ2-7	TGTGCCAGCTCTGCGGGGGGTGCGCGGGGCTACGAGCAGTACTTC	CASSAGGARGYEQYF
13	few	TRBV10-3	TRBD2	TRBJ2-1	TGTGCCATCAGTGGGACTAGCGGCAATGAGCAGTTCTTC	CAISGTSGNEQFF
13	-	TRBV6-1	-	TRBJ1-1	TGTGCCAGCAGTGAAAGTCGACAGTCCGAAGCTTTCTTT	CASSESRQSEAFF
14	once	TRBV6-6	-	TRBJ1-6	TGTGCCAGCAGTCCCCGGGGATTTGAGTCACCCCTCCACTTT	CASSPRGFESPLHF
18	-	TRBV7-9	TRBD1	TRBJ2-7	TGTGCCAGCGGATCGATGGACGGGGAGGGACAGGGCTCCTACGAGCAGTACTTC	CASGSMDGEGQGSYEQYF
13	few	TRBV30	-	TRBJ1-2	TGTGCCTCCCAGTCGCGGGGAGACTATGGCTACACCTTC	CASQSRGDYGYTF
17	-	TRBV4-3	-	TRBJ2-3	TGCGCCAGCAGCCAAGCTATTGATCCCCAGGTCACAGATACGCAGTATTTT	CASSQAIDPQVTDTQYF
16	once	TRBV2	-	TRBJ1-1	TGTGCCAGCAGGCCCTATGTGAGGGGACGGAACACTGAAGCTTTCTTT	CASRPYVRGRNTEAFF
13	-	TRBV6-5	-	TRBJ1-3	TGTGCCAGCAGGATGACATTGGGAAACACCATATATTTT	CASRMTLGNTIYF
11	-	TRBV30	-	TRBJ2-5	TGTGCCTGTAGGACAGAAGAGACCCAGTACTTC	CACRTEETQYF
15	-	TRBV4-2	TRBD2	TRBJ2-1	TGTGCCAGCAGCCCGGGCAATAGCGGGGGGAATGAGCAGTTCTTC	CASSPGNSGGNEQFF
15	once	TRBV7-2	-	TRBJ2-7	TGTGCCAGCAGCTTAAGTATCGGCGGCTCCTACGAGCAGTACTTC	CASSLSIGGSYEQYF
12	-	TRBV30	-	TRBJ1-2	TGTGCCACCAGGGGACGGGACTATGGCTACACCTTC	CATRGRDYGYTF
14	-	TRBV4-1	-	TRBJ1-6	TGCGCCAGCAGCCCGGGGACCACACGGGAACCCCTCCACTTT	CASSPGTTREPLHF
13	-	TRBV5-1	-	TRBJ1-1	TGCGCCAGCACCACAGAGGGGAAGGCTGAAGCTTTCTTT	CASTTEGKAEAFF
16	once	TRBV18	-	TRBJ2-2	TGTGCCAGCTCACCTTCTACAGGCCAGAACACCGGGGAGCTGTTTTTT	CASSPSTGQNTGELFF
14	-	TRBV6-6	TRBD2	TRBJ2-3	TGTGCCAGCAATGCAGCGGGGCACACAGATACGCAGTATTTT	CASNAAGHTDTQYF
14	-	TRBV27	-	TRBJ1-5	TGTGCCAGCAGTTCGACACGGGGTGATCAGCCCCAGCATTTT	CASSSTRGDQPQHF
17	-	TRBV5-4	TRBD2	TRBJ2-2	TGTGCCAGCAGCTTGACTAGCGGGGGGATTAACACCGGGGAGCTGTTTTTT	CASSLTSGGINTGELFF
11	few	TRBV11-2	-	TRBJ1-2	TGTGCCAGCAGCCCACAGAATGGCTACACCTTC	CASSPQNGYTF
14	few	TRBV11-2	-	TRBJ2-7	TGTGCCAGCAGCTTATGGGCCAAAGACTACGAGCAGTACTTC	CASSLWAKDYEQYF
12	-	TRBV19	-	TRBJ1-2	TGTGCCAGTAGTTACGTCGCCTATGGCTACACCTTC	CASSYVAYGYTF
19	few	TRBV11-3	TRBD2	TRBJ2-3	TGTGCCAGCAGCCCCGGGACCCGAACTAGCGGGGAGGGGATAGATACGCAGTATTTT	CASSPGTRTSGEGIDTQYF
14	-	TRBV5-1	-	TRBJ2-3	TGCGCCAGCAGGGCAGGGGTGAGCACAGATACGCAGTATTTT	CASRAGVSTDTQYF
13	once	TRBV7-6	-	TRBJ2-5	TGTGCCAGCAGCTTGGCCAGGGAAGAGACCCAGTACTTC	CASSLAREETQYF
13	-	TRBV7-3	-	TRBJ1-1	TGTGCCAGCAGCTTAGGTCGGGGCGCTGAAGCTTTCTTT	CASSLGRGAEAFF
16	-	TRBV5-8	-	TRBJ2-5	TGTGCCAGCAAAACCCAACTAACGAGGGTACAAGAGACCCAGTACTTC	CASKTQLTRVQETQYF